The clone carrying this TCR beta chain was seen more than once but under ten times. Its antigen is still unknown. This record belongs to a study of T cell clonotyping in hematopoietic cell transplantation. Notes on the study in general: Graft donor and pretransplant recipient Inverse Simpson Index values predicted broader posttransplant TCR diversity. After transplant, recipient diversity fell while pathologically expanded clonotypes grew through day 180. Without cell sorting, CD4 versus CD8 contributions remain unresolved.

Germline CDR1 and CDR2: SGDLS and YYNGEE. The germline V and J ends were trimmed by 2 bases and 2 bases, with 6 bases remaining between them. This CDR3 contains 13 residues. The protocol was immunoSEQ multiplex PCR, while the TCRdb copy is restricted to in-frame clones and leaves out a portion. Among around 9,300 clones listed, approximately 85% were seen once. The receptor comes from a female patient between 30 and 45 years old who had an allogeneic stem cell transplant, so the T cells may come from the graft donor. Some clones in this sample may be carry-over from other donors' samples. The sample in question was PBMCs, obtained 180 days after allogeneic stem cell transplant. V usage is TRBV9 and J usage is TRBJ2-3; no definite D call. The CDR3 nucleotides read TGTGCCAGCAGCGTCGCTCCCACAGATACGCAGTATTTT. Translation: CASSVAPTDTQYF. The complete variable domain, with remaining parts taken from reference TRBV9 and TRBJ2-3, reads DSGVTQTPKHLITATGQRVTLRCSPRSGDLSVYWYQQSLDQGLQFLIQYYNGEERAKGNILERFSAQQFPDLHSELNLSSLELGDSALYFCASSVAPTDTQYFGPGTRLTVL.